The 21 T cell receptor beta chains presented below share a single source sample, sequenced in a study of CD8 T cells in Susac syndrome. Reverse transcription of about 0.45 to 1 ug RNA used random hexamers. TCRdb redid the calling of the immunoSEQ multiplex PCR reads with MiXCR, one entry per CDR3 protein. The top ten hold 0.085% to 0.095% of the sample, which has about 200,000 distinct CDR3 sequences, about 96% seen once. Sequencing was carried out using CD4+ T cells from PBMCs. These receptors all stem from a human donor with multiple sclerosis.

This rearrangement joins TRBV6-5 to TRBJ2-7; D gene ambiguous. Germline CDR1 is MNHEY and CDR2 is SVGAGI. Trimming removed 2 bases from V and 1 base from J, with 9 bases in between. This CDR3 region has 14 residues. The CDR3 spells CASSYEGRSYEQYF. The CDR3 DNA reads TGTGCCAGCAGTTACGAAGGCAGATCCTACGAGCAGTACTTC.

This sequence joins TRBV12-3 or TRBV12-4 and TRBJ1-1; D is unclear. V was shortened by 1 base and J by 3 bases, with 9 bases between the two germline ends. The CDR3 runs 14 residues. The CDR3 bases are TGTGCCAGCAGTTTAGAAGCAGACTACACTGAAGCTTTCTTT. This sequence encodes CASSLEADYTEAFF.

V is TRBV29-1 and J is TRBJ1-1; D is undetermined. V lost 1 base and J 1 base, leaving 10 bases between the germline ends. CDR1 and CDR2 from the germline V gene are SQVTM and ANQGSEA. The CDR3 has 14 residues. CDR3 amino acids: CSVEGMAANTEAFF. The CDR3 region has the DNA TGCAGCGTTGAAGGTATGGCAGCGAACACTGAAGCTTTCTTT.

This CDR3 is CASSNHRAGELFF. In DNA, the CDR3 is TGTGCCAGCAGCAACCACAGGGCCGGGGAGCTGTTTTTT. This chain joins TRBV3-1 and TRBJ2-2, with D possibly matching TRBD1 (6 bases). The CDR3 runs to 13 residues. The V end lost 5 bases, the J end lost 6 bases, and 10 bases lay between the germline ends. Per the germline V gene, CDR1 is LGHDT and CDR2 is YNNKEL (reference sequence).

The V call is TRBV9, the J call TRBJ1-4; 7 positions match TRBD1. V trimming: 8 bases; J trimming: 6 bases; junction bases outside the gene matches: 7. This CDR3 is 13 amino acids long. CDR1 is SGDLS, CDR2 YYNGEE, per germline. The CDR3 sequence is CASTGTDHEKLFF. The DNA for the CDR3 is TGTGCCAGTACCGGGACAGATCATGAAAAACTGTTTTTT.

The chain couples TRBV30 to TRBJ2-5; 10 bases agree with TRBD2. Germline trimming cut 3 bases from V and 5 bases from J; bases unmatched to any gene: 9. From germline, CDR1 is GTSNPN and CDR2 SVGIG (reference sequence). CDR3 length: 15 residues. This CDR3 is CAWSVGLAGVETQYF. CDR3 coding DNA: TGTGCCTGGAGCGTAGGGCTAGCGGGAGTGGAGACCCAGTACTTC.

The V call is TRBV30, the J call TRBJ1-1, with D possibly TRBD1 on 5 matching bases. Germline CDR1 reads GTSNPN; CDR2 reads SVGIG (reference sequence). CDR3 length: 13 amino acids. The V end was cut by 1 base, the J end by 2 bases, with 8 bases between. CDR3 in amino acids: CAWSGGRNTEAFF. DNA of the CDR3: TGTGCCTGGAGTGGGGGCAGAAACACTGAAGCTTTCTTT.

This chain links TRBV15 with TRBJ1-5; D might be TRBD1 (6 bases). Per germline, CDR1 LNHNV and CDR2 YYDKDF (reference sequence). The CDR3 is 14 amino acids. Trimming pared 5 bases from V and 6 bases from J, leaving 14 bases between. CDR3 sequence: CATSRDKLSQPQHF. CDR3 coding DNA: TGTGCCACCAGCCGGGACAAATTGAGTCAGCCCCAGCATTTT. The full variable domain, in which reference TRBV15 and TRBJ1-5 provide the parts outside the CDR3, is DAMVIQNPRYQVTQFGKPVTLSCSQTLNHNVMYWYQQKSSQAPKLLFHYYDKDFNNEADTPDNFQSRRPNTSFCFLDIRSPGLGDTAMYLCATSRDKLSQPQHFGDGTRLSIL.

This chain uses TRBV19 with TRBJ2-7; D call uncertain. Germline V gives CDR1 LNHDA, CDR2 SQIVND (reference sequence). The CDR3 sequence is 11 residues long. V gave up 7 bases and J gave up 7 bases, with 11 bases separating them. In DNA, the CDR3 is TGTGCCAGTAACTACCATGGGGAGCAGTACTTC. Protein: CASNYHGEQYF.

This clonotype has a single count. The CDR3 DNA reads TGTGCCAGCAGCCCCCAGGGAACCCAGTACTTC. Residues: CASSPQGTQYF. The chain employs TRBV7-2 and TRBJ2-5; D perhaps matches TRBD1 (5 bases). Germline CDR1 and CDR2: SGHTA and FQGNSA. V dropped 5 bases and J dropped 8 bases, with 9 bases sitting between them. The CDR3 has 11 residues.

The V gene is TRBV5-1, the J gene TRBJ2-1; either TRBD1 or TRBD2 may supply D (6 bases each). This CDR3 has 15 amino acids. V was shortened by 6 bases and J by 5 bases, with 18 bases between the two germline ends. Germline CDR1 and CDR2: SGHRS and YFSETQ. The CDR3 DNA reads as TGCGCCAGCAAAGAGGGGGGTGCGGCGAACAATGAGCAGTTCTTC. Translated, it gives CASKEGGAANNEQFF.

The chain couples TRBV5-1 to TRBJ1-1; D may be TRBD1 (5 bases). Germline CDR1 SGHRS, CDR2 YFSETQ. Trimming cost V 5 bases and J 4 bases, with 12 bases left between them. This CDR3 has 13 amino acids. The CDR3 DNA sequence: TGCGCCAGCAGGCGTACAGGAATCACTGAAGCTTTCTTT. It codes for CASRRTGITEAFF.

This rearrangement joins TRBV12-3 or TRBV12-4 to TRBJ1-6; D not certain. Trimming took 7 bases from V and 5 from J, leaving 12 bases between them. The CDR3 is 14 residues long. The CDR3 DNA is TGTGCCAGCACCCACCGGCGTAATAATTCACCCCTCCACTTT. Translated: CASTHRRNNSPLHF.

CDR3: CASSLVVGYTF. The CDR3 DNA reads as TGTGCCAGCAGCTTGGTTGTTGGCTACACCTTC. The chain recombines TRBV7-2 with TRBJ1-2; D is unresolved. CDR1 is SGHTA, CDR2 FQGNSA, per germline. The CDR3 has 11 amino acids. V was pared by 3 bases and J by 7 bases, with 6 bases between. Full variable domain (remainder filled in from reference TRBV7-2 and TRBJ1-2): GAGVSQSPSNKVTEKGKDVELRCDPISGHTALYWYRQSLGQGLEFLIYFQGNSAPDKSGLPSDRFSAERTGGSVSTLTIQRTQQEDSAVYLCASSLVVGYTFGSGTRLTVV.

The genes are TRBV11-1 and TRBJ2-7; D not certain. This CDR3 contains 14 residues. Germline V gene sequence: CDR1 SGHAT, CDR2 FQDESV (reference sequence). V was shortened by 2 bases and J by 0 bases, with 8 bases between the two germline ends. CDR3 amino acids: CASSLTSSSYEQYF. The CDR3 DNA reads as TGTGCCAGCAGCTTAACGAGCAGCTCCTACGAGCAGTACTTC.

The genes are TRBV15 and TRBJ1-2; maybe TRBD1 (5 bases). V was cut by 4 bases and J by 4 bases, with 16 bases left in between. The CDR3 contains 15 residues. CDR1 and CDR2 (germline): LNHNV, YYDKDF (reference sequence). CDR3 bases: TGTGCCACCAGCACAGGGCCCACCGGGGGCTATGGCTACACCTTC. The encoded protein is CATSTGPTGGYGYTF. Combining the CDR3 with reference TRBV15 and TRBJ1-2 gives the whole variable domain DAMVIQNPRYQVTQFGKPVTLSCSQTLNHNVMYWYQQKSSQAPKLLFHYYDKDFNNEADTPDNFQSRRPNTSFCFLDIRSPGLGDTAMYLCATSTGPTGGYGYTFGSGTRLTVV.

This CDR3 is CASSEGPRGTEAFF. Here the CDR3 DNA reads TGTGCCAGCAGTGAGGGACCCAGGGGGACTGAAGCTTTCTTT. V and J are TRBV7-9 and TRBJ1-1; TRBD1 matches at 7 bases. The germline V gene has CDR1 SEHNR and CDR2 FQNEAQ (reference sequence). Germline trimming cut 6 bases from V and 5 bases from J; bases unmatched to any gene: 9. The CDR3 extends over 14 amino acids.

The chain combines TRBV27 with TRBJ1-1, with D hard to call. Germline CDR1 MNHEY, CDR2 SMNVEV (reference sequence). This CDR3 comprises 17 residues. Trimming cost V 2 bases and J 0 bases, with 16 bases left between them. The CDR3 region has the DNA TGTGCCAGCAGTTTAAGGGCAGGAGGCCGTCTGAACACTGAAGCTTTCTTT. It translates to CASSLRAGGRLNTEAFF.

The chain carries TRBV29-1 and TRBJ2-1; 14 bases fit TRBD2. Trimming removed 0 bases from V and 7 bases from J; junction bases left unmatched: 17. The CDR3 covers 20 residues. Germline CDR1 SQVTM, CDR2 ANQGSEA. The chain's CDR3 is CSVEDDDSLTSGRAVNEQFF. In DNA form, the CDR3 reads TGCAGCGTTGAAGATGACGACAGCCTGACTAGCGGGAGGGCCGTTAATGAGCAGTTCTTC.

V and J are TRBV24-1 and TRBJ1-5, with D maybe TRBD1 (6 bases). V lost 4 bases to trimming and J lost 4 bases, with 13 bases between them. The CDR3 has 15 residues. Germline CDR1 reads KGHDR; CDR2 reads SFDVKD. In nucleotides, the CDR3 is TGTGCCACCAGTGAATCCGGACAGTATAATCAGCCCCAGCATTTT. Translating gives CATSESGQYNQPQHF.

The gene calls are TRBV5-4 and TRBJ2-5, with TRBD2 matching over 7 bases. The CDR3 has 14 amino acids. Germline CDR1 SGHNT, CDR2 YYREEE (reference sequence). V shed 3 bases and J 4 bases; nucleotides not matched to a gene: 6. The CDR3 protein is CASSSSRGGETQYF. The CDR3 DNA follows: TGTGCCAGCAGCTCTTCCCGCGGGGGAGAGACCCAGTACTTC.